This TCR beta chain was captured in a study of blood T cell repertoires in COVID-19 (dated by TCRdb to 2018 to 2020). With regard to the full study: Collaborator samples came from the United States, Italy and Spain and covered acute and convalescent phases of COVID-19. The prospective study material was composed of cDNA or gDNA derived from T cells, B-cell-depleted T cells, or PBMCs. The dataset comprised deeply sampled blood TCRbeta repertoires from subjects exposed to, actively infected with, or recovered from COVID-19. The repertoires were made available in a free public database intended to serve as a resource for research on the immune response to SARS-CoV-2. The samples were drawn from the first 160 participants of the ongoing ImmuneRACE study and from over 950 subjects provided by 6 global collaborators. Nearly every sample came with metadata listing a de-identified subject ID, COVID-19 status, age in years and sex. Where available, HLA class I and class II types were obtained from metadata supplied by the sample provider rather than from assay-based typing.

Trimming at the junction amounts to 1 base on V and 8 bases on J, and the germline ends lie 11 bases apart. From its cysteine to its phenylalanine, the CDR3 spans 13 amino acids. This entry keeps only the CDR3 DNA: 39 bases, framed from base 1. With respect to this clone: What this receptor recognizes is not known. No base-level quality is on record; no much larger clone is a single base apart.

Study-wide findings and limitations: Clinical and demographic metadata were provided uncurated, with the amount varying by source and participant.

Participants in the prospective study were aged about 18 to 100 years, lived in 20 to 25 United States geographic areas, and enrolled through a virtual design. In the prospective study, cohorts were assigned on the basis of participant-reported clinical history obtained from a screening survey and a study questionnaire. In the prospective study, mobile phlebotomists collected whole blood, serum and a nasopharyngeal or oropharyngeal swab from each participant. Prospective study participants could optionally give additional blood draws and questionnaires over an approximately 2-month period. Prospective study blood samples were shipped either frozen or at room temperature before DNA extraction. TCRbeta CDR3 regions were amplified from genomic DNA using the immunoSEQ Assay, a bias-controlled multiplex PCR. The authors' pipeline ran thus. The number of nucleated cells in each sample was estimated from the amplification of reference gene primers within the assay. To quantify the absolute abundance of each unique TCRbeta CDR3 rearrangement, sequence reads were collapsed and filtered. For each sample, productive Simpson clonality was calculated as the square root of Simpson's diversity index over productive rearrangements. In TCRdb, the immuneACCESS table is reduced to in-frame sequences with V and J assigned. These tables do not hold every clone; where another copy was compared, an unresolved V gene accounts for under half, and the others remain unexplained. V and J calls and clone size are those listed in that table; D and trimming were worked out from the DNA. This sample holds 200,000 to 250,000 clones; roughly 85% were observed only once. Of the sample, 3.5% to 4% falls within the top ten clones.

This clonotype originated in a middle-aged woman with acute COVID-19. Input material: PBMCs or T cells enriched from blood (not recorded which). The chain is encoded by TRBV12-3 or TRBV12-4 joined to TRBJ1-1, with TRBD1 tentatively as D gene (5 bases match). For the CDR3, the sequence is CASSLGQQVEAFF. The nucleotide sequence is given as TGTGCCAGCAGTTTAGGACAACAGGTAGAAGCTTTCTTT.